Each of the 32 T cell receptor beta chains below was sequenced from the same sample in a study of blood T cell repertoires in COVID-19. Here immunoSEQ multiplex PCR was the method, and the copy in TCRdb shows in-frame clones only, minus some. Among 43,000 or so clones, more than 80% were seen once, and the ten largest hold roughly 7.6%. The sequenced sample was peripheral blood. The origin of the receptors is a man between 60 and 70 years old with active COVID-19.

J is TRBJ2-3 and V is TRBV30; 8 nucleotides align to TRBD2. The CDR3 consists of 15 residues. Per the germline V gene, CDR1 is GTSNPN and CDR2 is SVGIG (reference sequence). The junction had 6 bases not matched to a gene; V was cut back by 0 bases and J by 4 bases. The CDR3 coding sequence is TGTGCCTGGAGTGTACTCGGGAGGGCCGCAGATACGCAGTATTTT. This sequence encodes CAWSVLGRAADTQYF.

The chain recombines TRBV10-2 with TRBJ2-5; 10 bases line up with TRBD2. The length of the CDR3 is 17 residues. V was pared by 6 bases and J by 4 bases, with 14 bases of the junction left unmatched. Germline CDR1 reads WSHSY; CDR2 reads SAAADI. CDR3 amino acids: CASSPPTSGTIGETQYF. CDR3 DNA: TGCGCCAGCAGCCCTCCCACTAGCGGGACTATAGGAGAGACCCAGTACTTC.

The rearrangement links TRBV6-2 or TRBV6-3 to TRBJ2-1; 12 bases agree with TRBD2. Looked up from germline, CDR1 is MNHEY and CDR2 is SVGEGT. The CDR3 has 15 residues. V shed 6 bases, J shed 6 bases, and the junction held 6 bases outside the gene matches. CDR3: CASSLSSGRANEQFF. In DNA, the CDR3 is TGTGCCAGCAGCCTATCTAGCGGGAGGGCCAATGAGCAGTTCTTC.

This clone was seen just once. The V and J genes are TRBV5-4 and TRBJ1-1; 7 bases are a match to TRBD1. This CDR3 has 15 residues. Trimming removed 4 bases from V and 1 base from J; junction bases left unmatched: 7. CDR1 and CDR2 (germline): SGHNT, YYREEE (reference sequence). The CDR3 is CASSNRGTGNTEAFF. The CDR3 nucleotides are TGTGCCAGCAGCAACAGGGGTACGGGGAACACTGAAGCTTTCTTT.

The V call is TRBV7-9, the J call TRBJ2-1; TRBD2 aligns across 7 bases. Germline-derived CDR1 and CDR2 are SEHNR and FQNEAQ (reference sequence). CDR3 length: 18 amino acids. V was clipped by 1 base and J by 0 bases; unmatched bases: 9. The chain's CDR3 is CASSLVVRRGSSYNEQFF. The CDR3 bases are TGTGCCAGCAGCTTAGTAGTACGGCGGGGGAGCTCCTACAATGAGCAGTTCTTC.

This chain links TRBV6-1 with TRBJ1-2; D gene ambiguous. V dropped 2 bases and J dropped 9 bases, with 10 bases sitting between them. The CDR3 has 12 amino acids. Germline CDR1 MNHNS, CDR2 SASEGT. DNA for the CDR3: TGTGCCAGCAGTGAACCGATCGGGAGCTACACCTTC. Its protein product is CASSEPIGSYTF.

The chain links TRBV5-1 to TRBJ2-2, with unresolved D. This CDR3 comprises 13 residues. From germline, CDR1 is SGHRS and CDR2 YFSETQ. The V end lost 5 bases, the J end lost 1 base, and 6 bases lay between the germline ends. CDR3 DNA: TGCGCCAGCAGGACGGGGAACACCGGGGAGCTGTTTTTT. Residues: CASRTGNTGELFF.

The chain joins TRBV3-1 (or the pseudogene TRBV3-2) to TRBJ2-7; 9 positions agree with TRBD2. The CDR3 runs 15 residues. V was pared by 4 bases and J by 3 bases, with 7 bases of the junction left unmatched. Germline assignment: CDR1 LGHDT and CDR2 YNNKEL (reference sequence). The CDR3 sequence is CASSPQTSGVYEQYF. The CDR3 coding sequence is TGTGCCAGCAGCCCTCAGACTAGCGGAGTCTACGAGCAGTACTTC.

This rearrangement joins TRBV29-1 to TRBJ1-5, with TRBD1 as a possible D gene (5 bases). This CDR3 has 12 residues. The germline gives CDR1 SQVTM, CDR2 ANQGSEA. Trimming took 4 bases from V and 6 from J, leaving 10 bases between them. CDR3 amino acids: CSVGGGAQPQHF. The CDR3 region has the DNA TGCAGCGTTGGGGGGGGAGCTCAGCCCCAGCATTTT.

The rearrangement joins TRBV5-1 to TRBJ2-3, with 10 bases lining up with TRBD2. Per germline, CDR1 SGHRS and CDR2 YFSETQ. The CDR3 loop spans 16 amino acids. The trim removed 0 bases at V and 6 bases at J, leaving 7 bases unmatched. The DNA of the CDR3 is TGCGCCAGCAGCTTGGAGAGCGGGAGGGCCCGGGATACGCAGTATTTT. The encoded protein is CASSLESGRARDTQYF.

This clone has only a few counts. The chain couples TRBV3-1 (or the pseudogene TRBV3-2) to TRBJ1-1; a possible D gene is TRBD1 (5 bases). The V gene lost 5 bases and the J gene lost 0 bases, with 10 bases spanning the gap. The CDR3 is 14 residues long. Germline values: CDR1 LGHDT, CDR2 YNNKEL (reference sequence). This CDR3 reads CASSSRGLNTEAFF. CDR3 nucleotides: TGTGCCAGCAGCTCAAGGGGCCTGAACACTGAAGCTTTCTTT.

The chain is built from TRBV6-2 or TRBV6-3 and TRBJ2-1; 8 nucleotides agree with TRBD2. With 2 bases clipped from V and 0 bases from J, the junction kept 9 bases outside the gene matches. The CDR3 loop spans 18 amino acids. Germline assignment: CDR1 MNHEY and CDR2 SVGEGT. CDR3 sequence (DNA): TGTGCCAGCAGTTACCCTCGGACTAGCCGTAGCTCCTACAATGAGCAGTTCTTC. It translates to CASSYPRTSRSSYNEQFF.

This chain links TRBV6-1 with TRBJ2-5; maybe TRBD2 (5 bases). Germline V gives CDR1 MNHNS, CDR2 SASEGT. The CDR3 spans 14 residues. Trimming removed 6 bases from V and 1 base from J, with 12 bases in between. In DNA form, the CDR3 reads TGTGCCAGCAGATCAAAGGGAGCCCAAGAGACCCAGTACTTC. Amino acid sequence: CASRSKGAQETQYF.

This chain uses TRBV18 with TRBJ1-2; D is possibly TRBD1 (5 bases). Germline CDR1 KGHSH, CDR2 LQKENI. The CDR3 consists of 12 residues. The V and J ends lost 2 bases and 7 bases respectively, with 8 bases between them. This CDR3 reads CASSPGQGGYTF. Written as DNA, the CDR3 is TGTGCCAGCTCACCAGGGCAGGGTGGCTACACCTTC.

The J gene is TRBJ1-5, the V gene TRBV2, with a tentative D call TRBD1 (6 bases). CDR1 and CDR2 (germline): SNHLY, FYNNEI. V was trimmed by 8 bases and J by 2 bases, leaving 10 bases between them. The CDR3 has 13 amino acids. The CDR3 DNA reads as TGTGCCAGCCGGGACACGGGCAATCAGCCCCAGCATTTT. Its translation is CASRDTGNQPQHF. Full variable domain (rest looked up from reference TRBV2 and TRBJ1-5): EPEVTQTPSHQVTQMGQEVILRCVPISNHLYFYWYRQILGQKVEFLVSFYNNEISEKSEIFDDQFSVERPDGSNFTLKIRSTKLEDSAMYFCASRDTGNQPQHFGDGTRLSIL.

Here the CDR3 reads CASSLGYNYEQYF. As DNA, the CDR3 is TGTGCCAGCAGCTTGGGATACAACTACGAGCAGTACTTC. This rearrangement joins TRBV5-4 to TRBJ2-7; no clear D gene. The CDR3 covers 13 residues. Germline assignment: CDR1 SGHNT and CDR2 YYREEE (reference sequence). V was shortened by 0 bases and J by 3 bases, with 7 bases between the two germline ends.

The CDR3, as DNA: TGCGCCAGCAGCTTGAGTGACACCGAAGAGACCCAGTACTTC. Protein product: CASSLSDTEETQYF. The V call is TRBV5-1, the J call TRBJ2-5; D is unresolved. The CDR3 contains 14 residues. Trimming stripped 1 base from V and 3 bases from J, with 10 bases between. Germline-derived CDR1 and CDR2 are SGHRS and YFSETQ. The variable domain in full, with the rest retrieved from reference TRBV5-1 and TRBJ2-5, is KAGVTQTPRYLIKTRGQQVTLSCSPISGHRSVSWYQQTPGQGLQFLFEYFSETQRNKGNFPGRFSGRQFSNSRSEMNVSTLELGDSALYLCASSLSDTEETQYFGPGTRLLVL.

The V call is TRBV3-1 (or the pseudogene TRBV3-2), the J call TRBJ2-7, with 8 bases aligning to TRBD1. The J segment lost 4 bases and the V segment lost 4 bases, leaving 6 bases of the junction unmatched. This CDR3 region has 14 residues. CDR1 is LGHDT and CDR2 is YNNKEL in the germline V gene (reference sequence). The CDR3 region has the DNA TGTGCCAGCAGCCGGGACAGGTTTTCGTACGAGCAGTACTTC. Amino acids: CASSRDRFSYEQYF.

The chain links TRBV5-1 to TRBJ1-2; 8 bases are shared with TRBD1. Looked up from germline, CDR1 is SGHRS and CDR2 is YFSETQ. This CDR3 contains 15 residues. Trimming at V came to 4 bases and at J to 6 bases, leaving 11 bases not matched to a gene. CDR3 bases: TGCGCCAGCAGCCACGGCCAGGGGGCGGCAAATGGCTACACCTTC. Amino acid sequence: CASSHGQGAANGYTF. Variable domain in full (rest from reference TRBV5-1 and TRBJ1-2): KAGVTQTPRYLIKTRGQQVTLSCSPISGHRSVSWYQQTPGQGLQFLFEYFSETQRNKGNFPGRFSGRQFSNSRSEMNVSTLELGDSALYLCASSHGQGAANGYTFGSGTRLTVV.

The chain carries TRBV6-2 or TRBV6-3 and TRBJ2-7; 8 nucleotides line up with TRBD1. The length of the CDR3 is 15 residues. Trimming at V came to 5 bases and at J to 6 bases, leaving 12 bases not matched to a gene. CDR1 is MNHEY and CDR2 is SVGEGT in the germline V gene. CDR3 region: CASSRAGADRGEQYF. CDR3 coding DNA: TGTGCCAGCAGTCGAGCTGGGGCCGACAGGGGCGAGCAGTACTTC.

J is TRBJ1-1 and V is TRBV7-2; the match to TRBD1 covers 8 bases. CDR1 is SGHTA and CDR2 is FQGNSA in the germline V gene. The CDR3 is 16 residues long. The J segment lost 0 bases and the V segment lost 5 bases, leaving 8 bases of the junction unmatched. Written as DNA, the CDR3 is TGTGCCAGCAGCCCCGGGCAGGGGGCTTTGAACACTGAAGCTTTCTTT. Translated: CASSPGQGALNTEAFF.

The J gene is TRBJ2-1, the V gene TRBV6-6; 10 bases fit TRBD2. With V trimmed by 5 bases and J by 2 bases, 6 bases remained unmatched. The CDR3 runs to 16 residues. Looked up from germline, CDR1 is MNHNY and CDR2 is SVGAGI (reference sequence). The CDR3 protein is CASSTRTSGTYNEQFF. The CDR3 coding sequence is TGTGCCAGCAGTACTAGGACTAGCGGTACCTACAATGAGCAGTTCTTC.

The J gene is TRBJ1-1, the V gene TRBV9; D is possibly TRBD1 (5 bases). This CDR3 contains 15 residues. Germline CDR1 reads SGDLS; CDR2 reads YYNGEE. With 0 bases removed from V and 0 bases from J, the gap between germline ends came to 9 bases. CDR3 DNA: TGTGCCAGCAGCGTAGGGGGCGGGGTGAACACTGAAGCTTTCTTT. Amino acids: CASSVGGGVNTEAFF. Full variable domain (outside the CDR3, taken from reference TRBV9 and TRBJ1-1): DSGVTQTPKHLITATGQRVTLRCSPRSGDLSVYWYQQSLDQGLQFLIQYYNGEERAKGNILERFSAQQFPDLHSELNLSSLELGDSALYFCASSVGGGVNTEAFFGQGTRLTVV.

CDR3 residues: CASSLYGGRGSNEQFF. In nucleotides, the CDR3 is TGTGCCAGCAGTTTATACGGCGGGAGAGGGTCCAATGAGCAGTTCTTC. The chain has TRBV28 and TRBJ2-1, with TRBD2 matching over 7 bases. The germline gives CDR1 MDHEN, CDR2 SYDVKM. The CDR3 totals 16 residues. V was clipped by 1 base and J by 6 bases; unmatched bases: 9.

The CDR3 DNA reads as TGCGCCAGCAGCCTGGGGCAGTACTACGAGCAGTACTTC. Translation gives CASSLGQYYEQYF. The V and J genes are TRBV5-1 and TRBJ2-7; a possible D gene is TRBD1 (5 bases). Germline loops: CDR1 SGHRS, CDR2 YFSETQ. The CDR3 spans 13 residues. The ends were cut back, 4 bases at V and 3 bases at J, with 11 bases in the middle.

This chain connects TRBV5-4 to TRBJ1-4; tentative D call: TRBD1 (6 bases). CDR3 size: 19 residues. Trimming cost V 2 bases and J 2 bases, with 22 bases left between them. The germline V gene encodes CDR1 SGHNT and CDR2 YYREEE (reference sequence). CDR3 in DNA: TGTGCCAGCAGCTTCCGGGACACAAAGGCGGGGGGTACTAATGAAAAACTGTTTTTT. Its translation is CASSFRDTKAGGTNEKLFF. The variable domain in full, with the rest retrieved from reference TRBV5-4 and TRBJ1-4, is ETGVTQSPTHLIKTRGQQVTLRCSSQSGHNTVSWYQQALGQGPQFIFQYYREEENGRGNFPPRFSGLQFPNYSSELNVNALELDDSALYLCASSFRDTKAGGTNEKLFFGSGTQLSVL.

The chain joins TRBV12-3 or TRBV12-4 to TRBJ2-3; D not certain. The V gene lost 4 bases and the J gene lost 3 bases, with 5 bases spanning the gap. The length of the CDR3 is 12 residues. The CDR3 loop reads CASSSGTDTQYF. The CDR3 nucleotides are TGTGCCAGCAGTTCCGGGACAGATACGCAGTATTTT.

The chain joins TRBV3-1 (or the pseudogene TRBV3-2) to TRBJ2-7; no definite D call. The CDR3 loop spans 16 amino acids. Trimming removed 1 base at V and 7 bases at J, with 20 bases between. Germline CDR1 LGHDT, CDR2 YNNKEL (reference sequence). The CDR3 sequence: CASSQVEARYLTEQYF. Here the CDR3 DNA reads TGTGCCAGCAGCCAAGTTGAGGCTAGATATCTTACGGAGCAGTACTTC.

The chain employs TRBV6-5 and TRBJ1-2; maybe TRBD1 (6 bases). Trimming took off 2 bases at V and 8 bases at J, with 21 bases between the two ends. Germline CDR1 MNHEY, CDR2 SVGAGI. The CDR3 has 16 residues. In nucleotides, the CDR3 is TGTGCCAGCAGTTACGAGGGGACACGTGATCTGATGGGCTACACCTTC. Translated, it gives CASSYEGTRDLMGYTF.

The chain uses TRBV5-1 and TRBJ2-2; no definite D call. Trimming removed 0 bases from V and 6 bases from J, with 9 bases in between. The CDR3 is 14 amino acids. The germline V gene encodes CDR1 SGHRS and CDR2 YFSETQ. This chain's CDR3 is CASSLVPEAGELFF. The CDR3 region has the DNA TGCGCCAGCAGCTTGGTACCCGAGGCCGGGGAGCTGTTTTTT.

CDR3 protein: CASSGTSGRAWANTGELFF. In DNA, the CDR3 is TGTGCCAGCAGTGGGACTAGCGGGAGGGCCTGGGCGAACACCGGGGAGCTGTTTTTT. V usage is TRBV6-1 and J usage is TRBJ2-2, with 15 bases lining up with TRBD2. The CDR3 loop spans 19 amino acids. V dropped 4 bases and J dropped 0; count of bases not matched to a gene: 6. Looked up from germline, CDR1 is MNHNS and CDR2 is SASEGT.

V is TRBV27 and J is TRBJ2-7; D is perhaps TRBD1 (6 bases). CDR3 size: 14 residues. Germline-derived CDR1 and CDR2 are MNHEY and SMNVEV (reference sequence). Deletions cut 4 bases from V and 1 base from J, with 11 bases between. This chain's CDR3 is CASSSLQGSYEQYF. CDR3 nucleotide sequence: TGTGCCAGCAGTTCCTTACAGGGATCCTACGAGCAGTACTTC.